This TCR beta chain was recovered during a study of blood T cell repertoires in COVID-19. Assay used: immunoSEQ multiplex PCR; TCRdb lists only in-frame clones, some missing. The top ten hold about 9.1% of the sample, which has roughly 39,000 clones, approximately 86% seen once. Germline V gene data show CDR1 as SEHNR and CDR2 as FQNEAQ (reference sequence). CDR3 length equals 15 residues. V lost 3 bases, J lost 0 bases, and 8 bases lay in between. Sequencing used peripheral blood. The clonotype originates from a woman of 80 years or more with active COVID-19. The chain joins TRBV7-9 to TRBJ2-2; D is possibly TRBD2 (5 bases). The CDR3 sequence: CASSFSGTNTGELFF. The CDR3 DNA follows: TGTGCCAGCAGCTTCTCGGGGACGAACACCGGGGAGCTGTTTTTT.